The clone carrying this T cell receptor beta chain has only a few counts. Its antigen is still unknown. CDR3 size: 10 residues. CDR1 DFQATT and CDR2 SNEGSKA come from the germline V gene (reference sequence). Trimming left V 5 bases short and J 3 bases short, with 4 bases between. The sample is drawn from a study of post-analysis software for immune sequencing data. Study as a whole: Both relapsing-remitting and secondary progressive multiple sclerosis featured among the disease courses, as did progressive-relapsing multiple sclerosis. Study-level results: Versus controls, multiple sclerosis patients showed significantly lower diversity (normalized Chao1). Included in a set of about five TRBV segments more frequent in patients than controls were TRBV5-6, TRBV5-1 and TRBV20-1.

Unique molecular identifiers were built into the TCR beta cDNA libraries. MiXCR was run by TCRdb on the PCR reads, yielding one entry per CDR3 protein. Here the sample spans hundreds of thousands of distinct CDR3 sequences, roughly three fifths being singletons. The sequenced sample consisted of blood. The TCR originated in a girl under 10 years old with multiple sclerosis. The V call is TRBV20-1, the J call TRBJ2-5; D is unresolved. CDR3 sequence: CSAVKETQYF. The CDR3 DNA follows: TGCAGTGCTGTAAAAGAGACCCAGTACTTC.